This T cell receptor beta chain was sequenced in a study of blood T cell repertoires in COVID-19. Study overall: Samples of COVID-19 (acute and convalescent) were obtained from the United States, Italy and Spain. T cells, B-cell-depleted T cells, or PBMCs provided the cDNA or gDNA that served as material.

In the study's own analysis: Researchers report that nucleated cell counts were estimated from reference gene primer amplification. Sequenced by immunoSEQ multiplex PCR; TCRdb stores in-frame clones only, minus some. V, J and clone size were drawn from that table, and D and trimming were deduced from the DNA. The data hold around 100,000 clones, with 75% to 90% observed a single time. V gave up 5 bases and J gave up 4 bases; unmatched junction bases: 4. The CDR3 covers 13 residues. CDR1 is LNHDA and CDR2 is SQIVND in the germline V gene (reference sequence). This receptor was identified in a woman between 45 and 65 years old with acute or convalescent COVID-19. Sequencing used peripheral blood. The genes are TRBV19 and TRBJ2-5, with 7 bases fitting TRBD1. As DNA, the CDR3 is TGTGCCAGTAGTTCTAGGGGGCGAGAGACCCAGTACTTC. Amino acid sequence: CASSSRGRETQYF. Looking up the rest from reference TRBV19 and TRBJ2-5 gives the full variable domain: DGGITQSPKYLFRKEGQNVTLSCEQNLNHDAMYWYRQDPGQGLRLIYYSQIVNDFQKGDIAEGYSVSREKKESFPLTVTSAQKNPTAFYLCASSSRGRETQYFGPGTRLLVL.